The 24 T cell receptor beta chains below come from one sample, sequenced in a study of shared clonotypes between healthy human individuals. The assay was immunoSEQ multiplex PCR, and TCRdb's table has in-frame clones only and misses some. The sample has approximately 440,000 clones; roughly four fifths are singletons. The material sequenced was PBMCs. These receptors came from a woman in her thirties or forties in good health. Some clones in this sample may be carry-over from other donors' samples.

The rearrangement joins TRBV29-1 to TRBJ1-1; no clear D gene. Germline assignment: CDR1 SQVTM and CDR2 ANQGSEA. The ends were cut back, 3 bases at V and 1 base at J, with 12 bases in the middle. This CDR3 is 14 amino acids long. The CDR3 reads CSVEAAAGNTEAFF. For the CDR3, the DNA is TGCAGCGTTGAGGCTGCGGCGGGGAACACTGAAGCTTTCTTT.

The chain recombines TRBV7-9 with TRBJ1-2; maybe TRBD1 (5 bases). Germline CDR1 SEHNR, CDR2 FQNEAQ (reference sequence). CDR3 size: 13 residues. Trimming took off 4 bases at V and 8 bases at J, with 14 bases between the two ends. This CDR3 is CASSYGHPLGYTF. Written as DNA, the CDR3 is TGTGCCAGCAGCTACGGACACCCCTTGGGCTACACCTTC.

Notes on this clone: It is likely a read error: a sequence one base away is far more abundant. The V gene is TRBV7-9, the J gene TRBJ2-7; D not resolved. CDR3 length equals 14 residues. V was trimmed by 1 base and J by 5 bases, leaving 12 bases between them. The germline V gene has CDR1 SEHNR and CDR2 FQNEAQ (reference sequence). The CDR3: CASSLGGRADEQYF. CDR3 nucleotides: TGTGCCAGCAGCTTAGGCGGACGGGCGGACGAGCAGTACTTC. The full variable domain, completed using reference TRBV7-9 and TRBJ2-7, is DTGVSQNPRHKITKRGQNVTFRCDPISEHNRLYWYRQTLGQGPEFLTYFQNEAQLEKSRLLSDRFSAERPKGSFSTLEIQRTEQGDSAMYLCASSLGGRADEQYFGPGTRLTVT.

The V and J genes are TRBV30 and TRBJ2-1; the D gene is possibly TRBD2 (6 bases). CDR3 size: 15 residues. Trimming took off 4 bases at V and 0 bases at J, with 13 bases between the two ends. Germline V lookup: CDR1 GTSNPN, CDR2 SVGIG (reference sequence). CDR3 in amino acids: CAWTVGSLSYNEQFF. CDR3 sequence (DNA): TGTGCCTGGACGGTCGGGAGCCTCTCCTACAATGAGCAGTTCTTC.

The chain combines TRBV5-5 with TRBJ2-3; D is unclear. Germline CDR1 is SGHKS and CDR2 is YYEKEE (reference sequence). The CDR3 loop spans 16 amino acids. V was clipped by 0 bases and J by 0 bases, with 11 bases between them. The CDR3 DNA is TGTGCCAGCAGCTTGGTGGGCCAGCGAAGCACAGATACGCAGTATTTT. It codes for CASSLVGQRSTDTQYF.

CDR3 region: CASSPRGQSLGSYEQYF. As DNA, the CDR3 is TGTGCCAGCTCACCAAGAGGGCAGAGCCTAGGGTCCTACGAGCAGTACTTC. The chain couples TRBV18 to TRBJ2-7; D is possibly TRBD2 (5 bases). Trimming removed 2 bases at V and 1 base at J, with 18 bases between. The CDR3 covers 17 residues. Germline V gene sequence: CDR1 KGHSH, CDR2 LQKENI.

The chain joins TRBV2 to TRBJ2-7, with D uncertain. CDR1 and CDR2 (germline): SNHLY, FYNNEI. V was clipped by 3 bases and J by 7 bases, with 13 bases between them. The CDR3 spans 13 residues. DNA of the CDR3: TGTGCCAGCAGTGAGAAGGGTTTTTGGGAGCAGTACTTC. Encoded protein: CASSEKGFWEQYF.

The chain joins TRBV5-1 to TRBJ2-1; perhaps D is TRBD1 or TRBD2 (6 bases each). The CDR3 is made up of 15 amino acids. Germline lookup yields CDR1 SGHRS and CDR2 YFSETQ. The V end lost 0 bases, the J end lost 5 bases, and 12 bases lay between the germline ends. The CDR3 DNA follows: TGCGCCAGCAGCTTGGTACCGGGGGCAAACAATGAGCAGTTCTTC. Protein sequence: CASSLVPGANNEQFF.

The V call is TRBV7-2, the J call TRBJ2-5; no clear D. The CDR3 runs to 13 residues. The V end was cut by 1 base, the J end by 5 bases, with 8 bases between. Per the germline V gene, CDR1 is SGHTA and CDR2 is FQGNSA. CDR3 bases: TGTGCCAGCAGCTTAGGTAGTACCGAGACCCAGTACTTC. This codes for CASSLGSTETQYF.

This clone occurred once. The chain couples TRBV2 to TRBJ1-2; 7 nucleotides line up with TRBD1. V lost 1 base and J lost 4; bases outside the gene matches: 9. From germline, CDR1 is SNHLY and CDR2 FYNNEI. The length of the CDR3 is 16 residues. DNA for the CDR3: TGTGCCAGCAGTGAAGGGTTAGGGGGCGCTGGCTATGGCTACACCTTC. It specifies CASSEGLGGAGYGYTF.

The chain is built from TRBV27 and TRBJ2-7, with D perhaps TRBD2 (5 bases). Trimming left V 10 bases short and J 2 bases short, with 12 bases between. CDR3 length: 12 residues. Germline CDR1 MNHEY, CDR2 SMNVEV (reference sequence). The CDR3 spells CATRTQTYEQYF. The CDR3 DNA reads TGTGCCACCAGGACTCAAACCTACGAGCAGTACTTC.

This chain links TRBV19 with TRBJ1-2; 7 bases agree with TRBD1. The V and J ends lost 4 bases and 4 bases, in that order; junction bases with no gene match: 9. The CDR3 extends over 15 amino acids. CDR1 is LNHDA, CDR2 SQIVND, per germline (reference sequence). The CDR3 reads CASSSDRDSLYGYTF. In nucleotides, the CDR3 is TGTGCCAGTAGTAGTGACCGGGACAGCCTCTATGGCTACACCTTC.

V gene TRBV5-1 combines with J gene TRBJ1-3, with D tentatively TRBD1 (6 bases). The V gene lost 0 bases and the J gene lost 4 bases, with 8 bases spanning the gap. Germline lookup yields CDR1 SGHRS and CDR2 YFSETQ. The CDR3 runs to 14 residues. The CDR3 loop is CASSLVGQGNTIYF. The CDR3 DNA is TGCGCCAGCAGCTTGGTGGGACAAGGAAACACCATATATTTT.

CDR3 in amino acids: CASSLWAGSSGELFF. The CDR3 DNA reads as TGTGCCAGCAGCTTATGGGCGGGAAGTTCCGGGGAGCTGTTTTTT. The rearrangement joins TRBV7-3 to TRBJ2-2; tentative D call: TRBD2 (6 bases). Germline CDR1 is SGHTA and CDR2 is FQGTGA. V lost 2 bases, J lost 6 bases, and 13 bases lay in between. This CDR3 contains 15 residues.

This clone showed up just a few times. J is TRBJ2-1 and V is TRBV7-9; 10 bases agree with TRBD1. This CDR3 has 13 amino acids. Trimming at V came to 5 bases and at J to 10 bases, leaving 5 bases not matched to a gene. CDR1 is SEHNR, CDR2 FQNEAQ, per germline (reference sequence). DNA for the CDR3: TGTGCCAGCAGCCTCAGACAGGGGGCCGAGCAGTTCTTC. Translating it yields CASSLRQGAEQFF.

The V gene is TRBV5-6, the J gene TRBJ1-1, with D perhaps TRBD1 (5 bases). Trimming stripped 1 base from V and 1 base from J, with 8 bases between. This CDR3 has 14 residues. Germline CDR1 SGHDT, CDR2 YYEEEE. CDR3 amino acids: CASSLRQTNTEAFF. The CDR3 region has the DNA TGTGCCAGCAGCTTGCGACAGACGAACACTGAAGCTTTCTTT.

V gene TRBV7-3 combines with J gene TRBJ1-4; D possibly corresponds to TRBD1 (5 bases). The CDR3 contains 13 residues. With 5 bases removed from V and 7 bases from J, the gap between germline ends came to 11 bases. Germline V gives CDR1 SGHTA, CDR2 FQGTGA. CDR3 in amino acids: CASSPGSFEKLFF. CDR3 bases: TGTGCCAGCAGCCCAGGGTCATTTGAAAAACTGTTTTTT.

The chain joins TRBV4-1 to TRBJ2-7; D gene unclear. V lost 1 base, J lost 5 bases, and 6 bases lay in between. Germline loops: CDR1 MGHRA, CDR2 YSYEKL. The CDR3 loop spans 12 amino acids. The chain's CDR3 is CASSQVLDEQYF. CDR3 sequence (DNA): TGCGCCAGCAGCCAAGTTCTTGACGAGCAGTACTTC.

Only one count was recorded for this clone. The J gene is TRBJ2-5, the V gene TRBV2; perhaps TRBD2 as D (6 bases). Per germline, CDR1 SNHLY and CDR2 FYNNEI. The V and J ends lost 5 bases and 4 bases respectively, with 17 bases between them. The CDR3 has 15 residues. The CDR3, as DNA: TGTGCCAGCAGTAACCGGGCGGGACCCGCAGAGACCCAGTACTTC. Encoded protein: CASSNRAGPAETQYF.

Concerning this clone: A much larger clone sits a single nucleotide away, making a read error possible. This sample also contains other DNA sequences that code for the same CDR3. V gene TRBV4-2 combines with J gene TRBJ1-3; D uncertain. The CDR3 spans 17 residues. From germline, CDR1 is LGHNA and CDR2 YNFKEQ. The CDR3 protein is CASSQGSGQTSGNTIYF. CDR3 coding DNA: TGTGCCAGCAGCCAAGGATCGGGCCAGACTTCTGGAAACACCATATATTTC.

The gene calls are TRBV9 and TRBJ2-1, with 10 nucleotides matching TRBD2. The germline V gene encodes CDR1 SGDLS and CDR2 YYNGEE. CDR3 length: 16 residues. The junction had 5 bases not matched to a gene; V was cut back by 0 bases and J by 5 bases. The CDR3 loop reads CASSVGGTSGNNEQFF. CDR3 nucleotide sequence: TGTGCCAGCAGCGTAGGTGGCACTAGCGGGAACAATGAGCAGTTCTTC.

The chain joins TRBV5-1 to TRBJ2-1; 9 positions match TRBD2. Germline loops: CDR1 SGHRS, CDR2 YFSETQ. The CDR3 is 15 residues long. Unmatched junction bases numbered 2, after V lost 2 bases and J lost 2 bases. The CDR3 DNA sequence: TGCGCCAGCAGCTTTGCGGGAGGGGCCTACAATGAGCAGTTCTTC. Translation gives CASSFAGGAYNEQFF.

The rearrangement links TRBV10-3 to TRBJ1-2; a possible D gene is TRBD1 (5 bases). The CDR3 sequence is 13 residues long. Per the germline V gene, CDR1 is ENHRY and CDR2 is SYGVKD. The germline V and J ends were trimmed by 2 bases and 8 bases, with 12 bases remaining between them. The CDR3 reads CAISEGWDEGYTF. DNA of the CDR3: TGTGCCATCAGTGAGGGGTGGGACGAGGGCTACACCTTC.

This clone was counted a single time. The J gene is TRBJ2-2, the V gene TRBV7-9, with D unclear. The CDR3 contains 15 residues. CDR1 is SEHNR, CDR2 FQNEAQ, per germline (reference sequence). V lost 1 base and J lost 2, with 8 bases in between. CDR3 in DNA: TGTGCCAGCAGCTTAGATGTGTTAAACACCGGGGAGCTGTTTTTT. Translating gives CASSLDVLNTGELFF.